Here is one T cell receptor beta chain with its context. The data derive from a study of blood T cell repertoires in COVID-19. The assay was immunoSEQ multiplex PCR, and TCRdb's table has in-frame clones only and misses some. The sample records 45,000 to 70,000 clones, roughly four fifths being singletons. The ends lost 5 bases at V and 9 bases at J; junction bases unmatched: 8. CDR1 is SNHLY and CDR2 is FYNNEI in the germline V gene. The CDR3 sequence is 14 residues long. This rearrangement joins TRBV2 to TRBJ1-2; TRBD1 aligns across 11 bases. This TCR was sampled from a woman older than 75 with acute or convalescent COVID-19. The material sequenced was peripheral blood. The chain's CDR3 is CASSRAGQGDRYTF. CDR3 DNA sequence: TGTGCCAGCAGTCGCGCGGGACAGGGGGACCGCTACACCTTC.